This TCR beta chain was retrieved from a study of shared clonotypes between healthy human individuals. Tens of thousands of T cell genomes (about 0.2 ug DNA) went into each sorted-subset replicate. Assay used: immunoSEQ multiplex PCR; TCRdb lists only in-frame clones, some missing. Counted here are some 2 million clones, 85% to 95% occurring once; the ten biggest clones make up approximately 0.13%. Note on this clone: Its target is not known.

Study findings and constraints: Between a handful of donors, naive CD4 clonotypes were shared at a level of about 5.3%.

Sequenced sample: naive CD4+ T cells sorted from blood. The subset here: CD45RA+ positively selected. This clonotype originated in a man aged 18 to 29 in good health.

CDR3 DNA: TGTGCCTGGAGTGTCATCTACCATCTCACCGGGGAGCTGTTTTTT. It codes for CAWSVIYHLTGELFF. V is TRBV30 and J is TRBJ2-2; D gene ambiguous. Per the germline V gene, CDR1 is GTSNPN and CDR2 is SVGIG (reference sequence). Trimming stripped 0 bases from V and 4 bases from J, with 12 bases between. The CDR3 has 15 amino acids.